This T cell receptor beta chain comes out of a study of shared clonotypes between healthy human individuals. Libraries were prepared by immunoSEQ multiplex PCR; TCRdb keeps only in-frame clonotypes and omits some of them. The repertoire holds millions of clones, with roughly 94% as singletons. CDR1 is SGDLS and CDR2 is YYNGEE in the germline V gene. This CDR3 is built from 13 residues. V gave up 0 bases and J gave up 9 bases, with 10 bases separating them. The naive CD8 population came from CD45RO-negative cells selected for CCR7, without terminally differentiated effector memory CD45RA+ cells. The clonotype originates from a man between 18 and 35 years old in good health. The chain employs TRBV9 and TRBJ2-1; either TRBD1 or TRBD2 may fit D (5 bases each). Sequencing used naive CD8+ T cells sorted from blood. For the CDR3, the DNA is TGTGCCAGCAGCGTAGATGAGGGGATTGAGCAGTTCTTC. Its protein product is CASSVDEGIEQFF.